A selection of T cell receptor beta chains follows, all from one sample in a study of TIL therapy for anti-PD-1-resistant metastatic lung cancer. TCRdb keeps only in-frame clones here, not all; method: immunoSEQ multiplex PCR. The data show around 8,000 clones, approximately 73% seen once. The specimen was tumor tissue, collected at baseline. These receptor sequences come from a person between 30 and 79 years old with non-small cell lung cancer. The CDR3 runs from the conserved cysteine through the conserved F or W. The order of the fields is clone size, V gene, J gene, D gene, CDR3 protein, CDR3 DNA. D genes are given only for firm matches. A clone size is listed for some rows: how often the clone was seen (once, few, many), or a class if it is expanded.

>once|TRBV5-8|TRBJ2-3|TRBD2
CASSLTAGVDTDTQYF
TGTGCCAGCAGCTTAACCGCGGGGGTGGACACAGATACGCAGTATTTT
>-|TRBV7-8|TRBJ1-5|TRBD1
CASSLATGQGGQPQHF
TGTGCCAGCAGCTTAGCGACGGGACAGGGTGGTCAGCCCCAGCATTTT
>-|TRBV13|TRBJ2-5|TRBD1
CASSLAGRGETQYF
TGTGCCAGCAGCTTAGCTGGCAGGGGGGAGACCCAGTACTTC
>-|TRBV5-4|TRBJ2-5|TRBD2
CASSPDAGEEETQYF
TGTGCCAGCAGCCCCGATGCGGGGGAAGAAGAGACCCAGTACTTC
>-|TRBV6-1|TRBJ1-6|TRBD1
CASPGTGDSSPLHF
TGTGCCAGTCCCGGGACAGGGGATTCTTCACCCCTCCACTTT
>-|TRBV6-1|TRBJ1-1|-
CASSDPGLGAFF
TGTGCCAGCAGTGACCCAGGACTAGGGGCTTTCTTT
>-|TRBV29-1|TRBJ2-7|TRBD2
CSVDGGTSGNPYEQYF
TGCAGCGTTGATGGGGGGACTAGCGGGAACCCTTACGAGCAGTACTTC
>-|TRBV19|TRBJ2-5|-
CASSMSGVETQYF
TGTGCCAGTAGTATGTCAGGGGTAGAGACCCAGTACTTC
>-|TRBV7-2|TRBJ2-6|-
CASNPGSGANVLTF
TGTGCCAGCAACCCTGGGTCCGGGGCCAACGTCCTGACTTTC
>once|TRBV4-2|TRBJ2-1|-
CASSPKRGGKNEQFF
TGTGCCAGCAGTCCCAAGAGGGGTGGAAAGAATGAGCAGTTCTTC
>-|TRBV7-8|TRBJ1-1|-
CAGSRGVNTEAFF
TGTGCTGGGTCGCGGGGTGTGAACACTGAAGCTTTCTTT
>-|TRBV7-2|TRBJ1-1|-
CASSLGLGTEAFF
TGTGCCAGCAGCCTAGGACTGGGCACTGAAGCTTTCTTT
>-|TRBV30|TRBJ2-1|-
CAWRLENEQFF
TGTGCCTGGAGACTAGAGAATGAGCAGTTCTTC
>-|TRBV5-6|TRBJ2-2|-
CASSLPGSFGNTGELFF
TGTGCCAGCAGCTTGCCCGGGTCTTTTGGTAACACCGGGGAGCTGTTTTTT
>once|TRBV5-1|TRBJ2-1|-
CASSKGLNEQFF
TGCGCCAGCAGCAAGGGACTTAATGAGCAGTTCTTC
>-|TRBV28|TRBJ1-2|-
CASSSFLGNGYTF
TGTGCCAGCAGTAGTTTTTTGGGCAATGGCTACACCTTC
>-|TRBV29-1|TRBJ2-7|-
CSVVSPTYEQYF
TGCAGCGTTGTAAGTCCAACCTACGAGCAGTACTTC
>few|TRBV19|TRBJ2-1|TRBD2
CASSLLFYWREELNEQFF
TGTGCCAGTAGTTTATTATTTTATTGGCGGGAGGAACTCAATGAGCAGTTCTTC
>-|TRBV19|TRBJ2-5|-
CASSRSNTGAETQYF
TGTGCCAGTAGTAGAAGTAATACAGGAGCTGAGACCCAGTACTTC
>-|TRBV4-3|TRBJ2-5|-
CASSQEGGETQYF
TGCGCCAGCAGCCAAGAGGGAGGAGAGACCCAGTACTTC
>-|TRBV5-4|TRBJ2-2|TRBD1
CASSPGQGARELFF
TGTGCCAGCAGCCCCGGACAGGGGGCGCGGGAGCTGTTTTTT
>-|TRBV29-1|TRBJ2-7|-
CSVGWSQYEQYF
TGCAGCGTTGGATGGTCGCAATACGAGCAGTACTTC
>few|TRBV7-9|TRBJ1-2|-
CASSSRTVYGYTF
TGTGCCAGCAGCTCTCGGACAGTCTATGGCTACACCTTC
>-|TRBV30|TRBJ1-3|-
CAWSVSGNTIYF
TGTGCCTGGAGTGTATCTGGAAACACCATATATTTT
>once|TRBV7-2|TRBJ2-3|-
CASRVGMTDTQYF
TGTGCCAGCAGGGTGGGAATGACAGATACGCAGTATTTT
>few|TRBV5-1|TRBJ1-2|-
CASRYGGKEGNGYTF
TGCGCCAGCAGATACGGAGGGAAGGAGGGGAACGGCTACACCTTC
>-|TRBV4-3|TRBJ2-7|TRBD2
CASSQDPAGGDFYEQYF
TGCGCCAGCAGCCAAGACCCAGCGGGAGGAGACTTCTACGAGCAGTACTTC
>-|TRBV28|TRBJ1-5|TRBD1
CASTPQDRGHDQPQHF
TGTGCCAGCACACCTCAGGACAGGGGGCACGATCAGCCCCAGCATTTT
>-|TRBV18|TRBJ2-2|TRBD1
CASSPQQGMNTGELFF
TGTGCCAGCTCACCTCAACAGGGGATGAACACCGGGGAGCTGTTTTTT
>-|TRBV19|TRBJ2-1|TRBD2
CASSIVAGYNEQFF
TGTGCCAGTAGTATAGTAGCGGGATACAATGAGCAGTTCTTC
>-|TRBV4-3|TRBJ1-2|-
CASSQDGNYGYTF
TGCGCCAGCAGCCAGGACGGCAACTATGGCTACACCTTC
>-|TRBV10-3|TRBJ2-3|TRBD2
CANSGRPEGTDTQYF
TGTGCCAATAGCGGGAGGCCCGAGGGCACAGATACGCAGTATTTT
>-|TRBV15|TRBJ2-7|-
CATSPGIVQYF
TGTGCCACCAGCCCGGGTATTGTGCAGTACTTC